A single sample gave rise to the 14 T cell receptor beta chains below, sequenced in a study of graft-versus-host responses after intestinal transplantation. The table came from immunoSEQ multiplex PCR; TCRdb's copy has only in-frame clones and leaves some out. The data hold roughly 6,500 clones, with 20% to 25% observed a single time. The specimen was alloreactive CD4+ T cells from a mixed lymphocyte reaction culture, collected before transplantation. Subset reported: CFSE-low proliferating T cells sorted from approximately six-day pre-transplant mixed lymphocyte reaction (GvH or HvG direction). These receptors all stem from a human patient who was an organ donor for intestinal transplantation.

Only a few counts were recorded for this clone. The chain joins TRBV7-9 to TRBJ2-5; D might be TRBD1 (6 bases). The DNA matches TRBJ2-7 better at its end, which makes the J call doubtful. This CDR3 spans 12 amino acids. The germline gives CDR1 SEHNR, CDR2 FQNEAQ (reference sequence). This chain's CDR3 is CASSLQGYEQYF. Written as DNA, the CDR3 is TGTGCCAGCAGCTTGCAGGGGTACGAGCAGTACTTC.

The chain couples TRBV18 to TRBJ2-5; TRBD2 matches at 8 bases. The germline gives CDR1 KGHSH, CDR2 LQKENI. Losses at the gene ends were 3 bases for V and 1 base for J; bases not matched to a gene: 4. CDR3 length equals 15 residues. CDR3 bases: TGTGCCAGCTCACCGTCCGGGACTAGCCAAGAGACCCAGTACTTC. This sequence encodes CASSPSGTSQETQYF.

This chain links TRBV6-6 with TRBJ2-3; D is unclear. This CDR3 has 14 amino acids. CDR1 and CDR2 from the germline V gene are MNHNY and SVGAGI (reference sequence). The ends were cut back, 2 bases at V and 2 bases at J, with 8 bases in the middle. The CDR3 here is CASSYGAPTDTQYF. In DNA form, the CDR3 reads TGTGCCAGCAGTTACGGCGCTCCCACAGATACGCAGTATTTT.

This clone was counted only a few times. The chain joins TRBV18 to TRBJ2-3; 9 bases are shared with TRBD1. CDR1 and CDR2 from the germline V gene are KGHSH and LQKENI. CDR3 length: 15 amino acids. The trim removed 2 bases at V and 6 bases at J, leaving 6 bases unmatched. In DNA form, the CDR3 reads TGTGCCAGCTCACCAAACAGGGGGCGGGTGGATACGCAGTATTTT. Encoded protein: CASSPNRGRVDTQYF.

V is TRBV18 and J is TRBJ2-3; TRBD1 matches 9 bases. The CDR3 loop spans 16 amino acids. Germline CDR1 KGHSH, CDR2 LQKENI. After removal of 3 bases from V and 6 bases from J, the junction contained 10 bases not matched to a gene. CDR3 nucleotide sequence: TGTGCCAGCTCACCTCACCTTACAGGGGGCGGGGATACGCAGTATTTT. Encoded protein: CASSPHLTGGGDTQYF.

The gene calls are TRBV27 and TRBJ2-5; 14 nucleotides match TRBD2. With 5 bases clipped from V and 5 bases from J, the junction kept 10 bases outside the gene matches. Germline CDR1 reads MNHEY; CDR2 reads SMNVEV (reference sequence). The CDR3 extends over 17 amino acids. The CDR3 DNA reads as TGTGCCAGCAGTAAGGGACTAGCGGGAGAAGCAGGGGAGACCCAGTACTTC. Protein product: CASSKGLAGEAGETQYF.

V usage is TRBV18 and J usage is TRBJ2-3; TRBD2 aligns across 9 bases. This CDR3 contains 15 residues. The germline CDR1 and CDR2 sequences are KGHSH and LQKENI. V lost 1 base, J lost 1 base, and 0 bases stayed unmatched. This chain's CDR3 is CASSPLAGGTDTQYF. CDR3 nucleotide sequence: TGTGCCAGCTCACCACTAGCGGGAGGCACAGATACGCAGTATTTT.

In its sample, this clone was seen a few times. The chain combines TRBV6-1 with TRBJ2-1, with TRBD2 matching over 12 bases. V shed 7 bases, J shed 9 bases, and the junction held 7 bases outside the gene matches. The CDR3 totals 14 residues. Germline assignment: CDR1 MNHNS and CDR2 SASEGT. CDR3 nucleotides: TGTGCCAGCAAAAGGGGACTAGCGGGTTCTGAGCAGTTCTTC. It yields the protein CASKRGLAGSEQFF.

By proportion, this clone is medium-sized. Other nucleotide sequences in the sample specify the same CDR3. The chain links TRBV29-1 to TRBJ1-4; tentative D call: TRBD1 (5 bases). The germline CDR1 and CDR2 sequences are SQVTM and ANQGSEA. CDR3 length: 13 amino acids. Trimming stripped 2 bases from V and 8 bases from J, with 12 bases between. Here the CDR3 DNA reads TGCAGCGTTGAAATGTCGGGGGGGGAAAAACTGTTTTTT. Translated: CSVEMSGGEKLFF.

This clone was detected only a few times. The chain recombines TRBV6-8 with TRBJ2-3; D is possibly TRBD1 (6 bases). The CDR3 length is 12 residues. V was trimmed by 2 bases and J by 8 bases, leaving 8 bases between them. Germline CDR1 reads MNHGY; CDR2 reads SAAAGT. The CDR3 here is CASSYEGVTQYF. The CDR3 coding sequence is TGTGCCAGCAGTTACGAGGGGGTTACGCAGTATTTT.

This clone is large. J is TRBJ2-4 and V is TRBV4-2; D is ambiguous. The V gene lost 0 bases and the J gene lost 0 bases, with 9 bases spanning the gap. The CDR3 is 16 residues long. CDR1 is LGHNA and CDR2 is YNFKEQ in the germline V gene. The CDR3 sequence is CASSQESRVAKNIQYF. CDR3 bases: TGTGCCAGCAGCCAAGAATCCCGTGTAGCCAAAAACATTCAGTACTTC.

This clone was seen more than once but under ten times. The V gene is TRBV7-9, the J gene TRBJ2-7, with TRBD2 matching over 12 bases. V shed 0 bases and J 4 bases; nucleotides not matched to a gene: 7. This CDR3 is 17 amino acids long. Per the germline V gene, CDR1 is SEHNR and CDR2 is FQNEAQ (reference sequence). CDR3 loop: CASSLAQGLAGWYEQYF. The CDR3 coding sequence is TGTGCCAGCAGCTTAGCCCAAGGACTAGCGGGATGGTACGAGCAGTACTTC.

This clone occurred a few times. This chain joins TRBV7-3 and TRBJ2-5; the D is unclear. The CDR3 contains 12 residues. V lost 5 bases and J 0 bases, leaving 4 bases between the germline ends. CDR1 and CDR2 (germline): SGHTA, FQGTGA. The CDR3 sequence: CASSVNQETQYF. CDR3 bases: TGTGCCAGCAGCGTAAACCAAGAGACCCAGTACTTC.

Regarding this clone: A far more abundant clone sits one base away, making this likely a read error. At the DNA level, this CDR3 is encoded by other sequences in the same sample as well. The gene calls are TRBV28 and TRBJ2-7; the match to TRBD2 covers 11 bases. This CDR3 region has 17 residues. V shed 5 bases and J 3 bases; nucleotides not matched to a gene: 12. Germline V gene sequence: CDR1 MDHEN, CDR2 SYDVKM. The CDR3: CASSPRLLAGAYYEQYF. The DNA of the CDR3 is TGTGCCAGCAGTCCCCGGTTACTAGCGGGAGCCTACTACGAGCAGTACTTC.